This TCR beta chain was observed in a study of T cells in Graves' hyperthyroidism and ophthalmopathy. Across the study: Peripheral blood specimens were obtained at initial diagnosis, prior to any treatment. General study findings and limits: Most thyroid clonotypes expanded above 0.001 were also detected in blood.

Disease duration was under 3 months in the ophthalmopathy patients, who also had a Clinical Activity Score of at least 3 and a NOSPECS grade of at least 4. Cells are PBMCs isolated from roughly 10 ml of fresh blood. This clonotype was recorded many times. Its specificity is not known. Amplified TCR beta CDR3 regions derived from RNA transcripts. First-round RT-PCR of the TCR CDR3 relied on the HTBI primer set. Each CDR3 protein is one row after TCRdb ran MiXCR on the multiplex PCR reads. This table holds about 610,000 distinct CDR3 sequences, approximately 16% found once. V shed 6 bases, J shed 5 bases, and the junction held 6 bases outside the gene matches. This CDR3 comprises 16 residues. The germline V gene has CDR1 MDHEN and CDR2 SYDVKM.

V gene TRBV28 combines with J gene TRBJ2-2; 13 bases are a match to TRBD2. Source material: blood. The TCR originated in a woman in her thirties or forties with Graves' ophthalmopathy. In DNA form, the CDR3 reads TGTGCCAGCAGCACCTCGACTAGCGGGAGGACCGGGGAGCTGTTTTTT. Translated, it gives CASSTSTSGRTGELFF.